The 12 T cell receptor beta chains listed next were all sequenced from one sample in a study of T cells of healthy individuals. MiXCR, applied by TCRdb to the 5' RACE reads, yields one record per CDR3 protein. The table has fewer than 70,000 distinct CDR3 sequences, roughly 14% seen once. Receptors were obtained from a human donor in good health.

This clonotype turned up a few times. The V call is TRBV6-5, the J call TRBJ2-1; D perhaps matches TRBD1 (5 bases). V lost 4 bases and J 9 bases, leaving 13 bases between the germline ends. The CDR3 has 13 amino acids. Germline CDR1 MNHEY, CDR2 SVGAGI. CDR3 region: CASSSAGQGEQFF. CDR3 DNA sequence: TGTGCCAGCAGTTCTGCAGGGCAGGGTGAGCAGTTCTTC.

There are a few counts of this clonotype. The genes are TRBV6-5 and TRBJ1-2; 9 bases align to TRBD1. The germline V gene has CDR1 MNHEY and CDR2 SVGAGI. The CDR3 covers 15 residues. With V trimmed by 4 bases and J by 4 bases, 7 bases remained unmatched. The CDR3 loop reads CASSSGQGQTYGYTF. The CDR3 DNA sequence: TGTGCCAGCAGTTCTGGACAGGGGCAAACCTATGGCTACACCTTC.

This clonotype was found many times. CDR3 amino acids: CSVPLSGQPNEKLFF. CDR3 DNA sequence: TGCAGCGTCCCCCTGTCGGGTCAGCCTAATGAAAAACTGTTTTTT. V is TRBV29-1 and J is TRBJ1-4; D remains unclear. The V and J ends lost 6 bases and 3 bases respectively, with 17 bases between them. The CDR3 loop spans 15 amino acids. CDR1 is SQVTM, CDR2 ANQGSEA, per germline. Together with reference TRBV29-1 and TRBJ1-4, the CDR3 gives the full variable domain: SAVISQKPSRDICQRGTSLTIQCQVDSQVTMMFWYRQQPGQSLTLIATANQGSEATYESGFVIDKFPISRPNLTFSTLTVSNMSPEDSSIYLCSVPLSGQPNEKLFFGSGTQLSVL.

In this sample, this clonotype turned up a few times. The chain uses TRBV7-2 and TRBJ2-5, with D tentatively TRBD1 or TRBD2 (5 bases each). This CDR3 region has 15 residues. V was trimmed by 8 bases and J by 2 bases, leaving 18 bases between them. Germline-derived CDR1 and CDR2 are SGHTA and FQGNSA. The CDR3 here is CASGSPEGHQETQYF. In DNA form, the CDR3 reads TGTGCCAGCGGATCCCCAGAGGGGCATCAAGAGACCCAGTACTTC.

This clonotype was recorded at least ten times. The chain carries TRBV20-1 and TRBJ2-5, with D unresolved. The germline CDR1 and CDR2 sequences are DFQATT and SNEGSKA (reference sequence). V was pared by 6 bases and J by 5 bases, with 10 bases between. The CDR3 has 11 residues. Here the CDR3 reads CSAHRAETQYF. The CDR3 DNA reads as TGCAGTGCCCACCGCGCCGAGACCCAGTACTTC.

This clonotype was recorded at least ten times. The chain combines TRBV20-1 with TRBJ2-3; 11 positions match TRBD2. Germline V gives CDR1 DFQATT, CDR2 SNEGSKA (reference sequence). This CDR3 region has 15 residues. Germline trimming cut 5 bases from V and 0 bases from J; bases unmatched to any gene: 4. CDR3: CSAFWTSGSTDTQYF. CDR3 nucleotide sequence: TGCAGTGCTTTTTGGACTAGCGGGAGCACAGATACGCAGTATTTT.

This clonotype occurred many times. V usage is TRBV14 and J usage is TRBJ2-3, with 8 positions matching TRBD1. Germline V gene sequence: CDR1 SGHDN, CDR2 FVKESK. Trimming took 3 bases from V and 8 from J; bases not matched to a gene: 4. The CDR3 consists of 13 residues. CDR3 amino acids: CASSHGQGGTQYF. The CDR3 DNA is TGTGCCAGCAGCCACGGACAGGGTGGTACGCAGTATTTT.

This clonotype was seen ten or more times. The chain links TRBV12-3 or TRBV12-4 to TRBJ2-5; TRBD2 matches at 12 bases. The CDR3 contains 16 residues. J lost 2 bases, V lost 5 bases, and 6 bases had no gene match. The CDR3, as DNA: TGTGCCAGCAGTGCACTAGCGGGAGGCGGGCAAGAGACCCAGTACTTC. Amino acid sequence: CASSALAGGGQETQYF.

The chain uses TRBV18 and TRBJ2-2, with 7 nucleotides matching TRBD1. The germline gives CDR1 KGHSH, CDR2 LQKENI. This CDR3 spans 15 amino acids. V was clipped by 6 bases and J by 0 bases; unmatched bases: 4. The CDR3 is CASSDRFANTGELFF. The CDR3 nucleotides read TGTGCCAGCTCGGACAGGTTCGCGAACACCGGGGAGCTGTTTTTT.

The sample holds many counts of this clonotype. The chain is built from TRBV30 and TRBJ1-3, with D unclear. This CDR3 region has 12 residues. V was trimmed by 4 bases and J by 3 bases, leaving 7 bases between them. Germline assignment: CDR1 GTSNPN and CDR2 SVGIG (reference sequence). DNA of the CDR3: TGTGCCTGGAAACGATATGGAAACACCATATATTTT. As protein: CAWKRYGNTIYF.

The chain uses TRBV29-1 and TRBJ2-4, with D unclear. CDR3 length: 13 residues. The germline CDR1 and CDR2 sequences are SQVTM and ANQGSEA. The ends were cut back, 2 bases at V and 0 bases at J, with 5 bases in the middle. This CDR3 is CSVETGAKNIQYF. DNA of the CDR3: TGCAGCGTTGAAACCGGAGCCAAAAACATTCAGTACTTC. The entire variable domain, with the rest obtained from reference TRBV29-1 and TRBJ2-4, is as follows: SAVISQKPSRDICQRGTSLTIQCQVDSQVTMMFWYRQQPGQSLTLIATANQGSEATYESGFVIDKFPISRPNLTFSTLTVSNMSPEDSSIYLCSVETGAKNIQYFGAGTRLSVL.

Turning to this clonotype: This may come from a read error, since a much larger clone is one base off. CDR3 in amino acids: CSARYQETQYF. Written as DNA, the CDR3 is TGCAGTGCCCGGTACCAAGAGACCCAGTACTTC. This chain joins TRBV20-1 and TRBJ2-5; D is unclear. The CDR3 has 11 residues. CDR1 is DFQATT and CDR2 is SNEGSKA in the germline V gene (reference sequence). V shed 6 bases and J shed 0 bases, with 5 bases lying between them.